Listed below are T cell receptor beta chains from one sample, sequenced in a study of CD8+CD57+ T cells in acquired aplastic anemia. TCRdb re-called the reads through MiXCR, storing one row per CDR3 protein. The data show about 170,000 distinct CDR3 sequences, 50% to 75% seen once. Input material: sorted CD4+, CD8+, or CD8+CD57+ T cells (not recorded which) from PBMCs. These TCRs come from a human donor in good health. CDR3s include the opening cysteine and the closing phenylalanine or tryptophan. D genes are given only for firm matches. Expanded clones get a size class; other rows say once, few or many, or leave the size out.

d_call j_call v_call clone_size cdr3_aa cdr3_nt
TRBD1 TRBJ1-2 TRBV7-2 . CDSRVTGGLDYGYTF TGTGACAGCCGGGTGACAGGGGGCCTTGACTATGGCTACACCTTC
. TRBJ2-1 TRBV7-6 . CASSFFEDEQFF TGTGCCAGCAGCTTCTTCGAGGATGAGCAGTTCTTC
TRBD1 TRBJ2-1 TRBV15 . CATSRDGDRAYEQFF TGTGCCACCAGCAGAGATGGGGACAGGGCCTATGAGCAGTTCTTC
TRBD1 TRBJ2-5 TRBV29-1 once CSARPGQAQETQYF TGCAGCGCGAGACCGGGACAGGCACAAGAGACCCAGTACTTC
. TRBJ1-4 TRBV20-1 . CSARDTGRNNEKLFF TGCAGTGCTAGAGATACCGGCAGGAACAATGAAAAACTGTTTTTT
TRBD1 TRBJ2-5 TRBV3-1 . CASSQTYRDRRVETQYF TGTGCCAGCAGCCAAACCTATCGGGACAGGCGGGTGGAGACCCAGTACTTC
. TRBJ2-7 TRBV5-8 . CASSLVGVYEQYF TGTGCCAGCAGCTTGGTCGGGGTATACGAGCAGTACTTC
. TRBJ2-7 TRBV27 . CASSWAEKIYEQYF TGTGCCAGCAGTTGGGCGGAAAAAATCTACGAGCAGTACTTC
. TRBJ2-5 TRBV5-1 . CASSLDVAGQETQYF TGCGCCAGCAGCTTGGACGTGGCGGGACAGGAGACCCAGTACTTC
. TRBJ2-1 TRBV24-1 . CATSSAQASSYNEQFF TGTGCCACCAGTTCCGCCCAGGCTAGCTCCTACAATGAGCAGTTCTTC
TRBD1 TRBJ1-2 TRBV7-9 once CASSLGTGGGYTF TGTGCCAGCAGCTTAGGGACAGGGGGTGGCTACACCTTC
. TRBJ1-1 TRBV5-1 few CASSLEGLGTEAFF TGCGCCAGCAGCTTGGAGGGTTTAGGAACTGAAGCTTTCTTT
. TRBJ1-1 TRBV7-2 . CASSNSREAFF TGTGCCAGCAGCAACAGTCGTGAAGCTTTCTTT
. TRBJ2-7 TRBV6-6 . CASRRGRSGEQYF TGTGCCAGCCGCCGGGGGAGGTCTGGAGAGCAGTACTTC
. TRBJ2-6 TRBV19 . CASSIAGPPGANVLTF TGTGCCAGTAGTATCGCAGGACCCCCTGGGGCCAACGTCCTGACTTTC